The 18 T cell receptor beta chains reported below all come from one sample, sequenced in a study of cytomegalovirus exposure and HLA in healthy donors (dated by TCRdb to the late 2010s). Libraries were made using the immunoSEQ multiplex PCR assay. For the multiplex PCR, a mixture combining 60 forward primers for TCR Vbeta segments and 13 reverse primers for TCR Jbeta segments was used. The table comes from immuneACCESS by way of TCRdb, which keeps in-frame sequences with V and J called. Part of the clones is missing from these tables; in studies checked, under half for an unresolved V gene and the rest for unknown reasons. The sample records about 100,000 clones, 55% to 65% of which are singletons. The ten largest clones capture around 3.9% of the sample. Sequencing was performed on PBMCs. Receptor source: a man aged 25-40 years in good health and CMV-seropositive.

The chain links TRBV19 to TRBJ1-1; TRBD1 matches 7 bases. CDR3 length: 14 amino acids. V trimming: 7 bases; J trimming: 1 base; junction bases outside the gene matches: 6. Germline V gene data show CDR1 as LNHDA and CDR2 as SQIVND (reference sequence). For the CDR3, the DNA is TGTGCCAGTATTACGGCAGGGGGGAACACTGAAGCTTTCTTT. This encodes CASITAGGNTEAFF.

V and J are TRBV5-1 and TRBJ2-2, with D maybe TRBD1 (5 bases). The CDR3 spans 16 residues. The germline V gene encodes CDR1 SGHRS and CDR2 YFSETQ. Trimming removed 7 bases at V and 3 bases at J, with 19 bases between. The DNA of the CDR3 is TGCGCCAGCTCGACCCCGGACAACTCGGACACCGGGGAGCTGTTTTTT. Amino acids: CASSTPDNSDTGELFF. The full variable domain, in which reference TRBV5-1 and TRBJ2-2 provide the parts outside the CDR3, is KAGVTQTPRYLIKTRGQQVTLSCSPISGHRSVSWYQQTPGQGLQFLFEYFSETQRNKGNFPGRFSGRQFSNSRSEMNVSTLELGDSALYLCASSTPDNSDTGELFFGEGSRLTVL.

The V and J genes are TRBV19 and TRBJ2-5, with TRBD2 as a possible D gene (5 bases). V gave up 1 base and J gave up 5 bases, with 17 bases separating them. This CDR3 has 16 residues. From germline, CDR1 is LNHDA and CDR2 SQIVND (reference sequence). CDR3 nucleotides: TGTGCCAGTAGTATAGGGTCGCGGGCAACAATGGAGACCCAGTACTTC. Its protein is CASSIGSRATMETQYF.

The chain is built from TRBV6-5 and TRBJ1-1; D not certain. This CDR3 contains 15 residues. Germline CDR1 MNHEY, CDR2 SVGAGI. Trimming pared 6 bases from V and 1 base from J, leaving 15 bases between. CDR3 sequence (DNA): TGTGCCAGCAGACCAGTTTCGGGAGGGAACACTGAAGCTTTCTTT. Translated: CASRPVSGGNTEAFF.

There are a few counts of this clone. The rearrangement links TRBV11-3 to TRBJ2-7, with TRBD1 matching over 11 bases. Germline values: CDR1 SGHNT, CDR2 YENEEA. V shed 3 bases and J 5 bases; nucleotides not matched to a gene: 12. The CDR3 loop spans 17 amino acids. The CDR3 region is CASSLSKMGQGGDEQYF. DNA for the CDR3: TGTGCCAGCAGCTTGAGCAAGATGGGACAGGGGGGCGACGAGCAGTACTTC.

For the CDR3, the DNA is TGTGCCAGCAGTTATCAACCAGGGGTATTCGGGGAGCTGTTTTTT. Protein product: CASSYQPGVFGELFF. The chain employs TRBV6-5 and TRBJ2-2, with D possibly matching TRBD1 (6 bases). This CDR3 has 15 amino acids. V lost 3 bases, J lost 7 bases, and 15 bases lay in between. Germline V lookup: CDR1 MNHEY, CDR2 SVGAGI.

This clone came up once. This chain links TRBV2 with TRBJ2-1, with 7 bases aligning to TRBD2. With 6 bases clipped from V and 0 bases from J, the junction kept 11 bases outside the gene matches. Germline V CDR1 and CDR2: SNHLY, FYNNEI. There are 17 residues in the CDR3. This CDR3 reads CASSKRGTTSSYNEQFF. Here the CDR3 DNA reads TGTGCCAGCAGCAAGCGGGGCACTACTAGCTCCTACAATGAGCAGTTCTTC.

CDR3 residues: CASTLPGFMNTEAFF. The CDR3 DNA follows: TGTGCCAGCACCCTACCGGGTTTCATGAACACTGAAGCTTTCTTT. The chain uses TRBV28 and TRBJ1-1; no clear D gene. The length of the CDR3 is 15 residues. The V end lost 7 bases, the J end lost 0 bases, and 15 bases lay between the germline ends. CDR1 is MDHEN, CDR2 SYDVKM, per germline.

This clone was seen only a few times. The chain employs TRBV9 and TRBJ2-7; no definite D call. V dropped 0 bases and J dropped 3 bases, with 10 bases sitting between them. CDR1 SGDLS and CDR2 YYNGEE come from the germline V gene. The CDR3 has 14 amino acids. DNA for the CDR3: TGTGCCAGCAGCGTAGAGGAATACAGCTACGAGCAGTACTTC. This encodes CASSVEEYSYEQYF.

Points on this clone: An end of the junction differs from the germline gene, which may be a read error. The chain couples TRBV6-5 to TRBJ2-6, with D possibly TRBD1 on 5 matching bases. The CDR3 sequence is 14 residues long. Germline V lookup: CDR1 MNHEY, CDR2 SVGAGI. The CDR3 is CAISAGYGANVLTF. Written as DNA, the CDR3 is TGTGCCATCAGTGCAGGGTATGGGGCCAACGTCCTGACTTTC.

Turning to this clone: Different DNA sequences within this sample yield the same CDR3. J is TRBJ2-5 and V is TRBV5-1; 8 bases agree with TRBD1. The CDR3 runs 14 residues. V lost 5 bases to trimming and J lost 4 bases; unmatched junction nucleotides: 7. Germline V gene lookup returns CDR1 SGHRS and CDR2 YFSETQ. This CDR3 reads CASSPQGAGETQYF. CDR3 coding DNA: TGCGCCAGCAGTCCTCAGGGGGCAGGAGAGACCCAGTACTTC.

V is TRBV5-1 and J is TRBJ2-3; TRBD1 matches 10 bases. CDR3 length equals 15 residues. V trimming: 5 bases; J trimming: 1 base; junction bases outside the gene matches: 4. CDR1 and CDR2 (germline): SGHRS, YFSETQ. CDR3 loop: CASSFGQGGTDTQYF. The CDR3 DNA sequence: TGCGCCAGCAGTTTCGGACAGGGGGGCACAGATACGCAGTATTTT.

The chain has TRBV30 and TRBJ1-4; D is ambiguous. CDR1 and CDR2 (germline): GTSNPN, SVGIG (reference sequence). V dropped 0 bases and J dropped 10 bases, with 9 bases sitting between them. CDR3 length: 12 amino acids. This chain's CDR3 is CAWSVNNRKLFF. The DNA for the CDR3 is TGTGCCTGGAGTGTAAATAACAGAAAACTGTTTTTT.

V gene TRBV6-1 combines with J gene TRBJ1-4; 11 positions match TRBD1. This CDR3 spans 13 amino acids. The germline gives CDR1 MNHNS, CDR2 SASEGT. V dropped 7 bases and J dropped 13; count of bases not matched to a gene: 8. CDR3 in DNA: TGTGCCAGCATCCTCGGACAGGGGGCAAGACTGTTTTTT. Residues: CASILGQGARLFF.

This clone was seen once. The rearrangement links TRBV7-8 to TRBJ1-4; D is possibly TRBD1 (6 bases). CDR1 and CDR2 (germline): SGHVS, FQNEAQ. The CDR3 loop spans 16 amino acids. The ends were cut back, 3 bases at V and 7 bases at J, with 18 bases in the middle. As DNA, the CDR3 is TGTGCCAGCAGCTTTCCCGGTGGGGACAAAGCTGAAAAACTGTTTTTT. This gives the protein CASSFPGGDKAEKLFF.

The chain recombines TRBV29-1 with TRBJ2-7; weak D call: TRBD1 (6 bases). Trimming took off 4 bases at V and 7 bases at J, with 20 bases between the two ends. The CDR3 has 14 amino acids. The germline gives CDR1 SQVTM, CDR2 ANQGSEA. CDR3 nucleotides: TGCAGCGTTGTTAGGGACATGCTCATGTGGGAGCAGTACTTC. Translation: CSVVRDMLMWEQYF.

The chain employs TRBV6-6 and TRBJ2-3, with 12 bases matching TRBD1. The CDR3 runs to 16 residues. From germline, CDR1 is MNHNY and CDR2 SVGAGI (reference sequence). Trimming removed 6 bases from V and 4 bases from J; junction bases left unmatched: 8. DNA of the CDR3: TGTGCCAGCAGCCATTCCGGGACAGGGGGCGCAGATACGCAGTATTTT. Translating it yields CASSHSGTGGADTQYF.

This sequence joins TRBV5-1 and TRBJ1-1; perhaps TRBD1 as D (5 bases). The CDR3 has 15 amino acids. The germline V gene encodes CDR1 SGHRS and CDR2 YFSETQ. V was trimmed by 5 bases and J by 0 bases, leaving 14 bases between them. In DNA form, the CDR3 reads TGCGCCAGCAGGAGAAGCGGGACGATGAACACTGAAGCTTTCTTT. Encoded protein: CASRRSGTMNTEAFF. The full variable domain, in which reference TRBV5-1 and TRBJ1-1 provide the parts outside the CDR3, is KAGVTQTPRYLIKTRGQQVTLSCSPISGHRSVSWYQQTPGQGLQFLFEYFSETQRNKGNFPGRFSGRQFSNSRSEMNVSTLELGDSALYLCASRRSGTMNTEAFFGQGTRLTVV.